This T cell receptor beta chain comes out of a study of tumor-infiltrating lymphocytes in primary liver carcinoma. Whole-study findings and limits: Blood fell significantly below tumors in its top-250-clone fraction (p = 0.039). Samples were bulk unsorted, so CD4+ and CD8+ repertoires were not compared.

Comment on this clonotype: Antigen: not known. The junction departs from germline at one end; a sequencing error may be responsible.

Blood RNA originated from unsorted whole blood, with germline DNA additionally extracted. About 4 milliliters of peripheral blood were drawn presurgically. TCR beta cDNA came from about 500 ng total RNA, primed with a constant-region primer. Three nested multiplex PCR rounds of slightly modified ARM-PCR generated TCR beta libraries. From the multiplex PCR reads, TCRdb called clonotypes with MiXCR, one entry per CDR3 protein. In the table there are 310,000 or so distinct CDR3 sequences, about two thirds of which are singletons. The sample taken for sequencing was peripheral blood. The source of this sequence is a man in his forties or fifties with primary liver carcinoma and hepatitis B virus infection.

The CDR3 reads CASSFAGGPYDQYF. The CDR3 DNA reads TGTGCCAGCAGCTTCGCGGGAGGCCCCTACGATCAGTACTTC. The rearrangement uses TRBV11-2 and TRBJ2-7, with TRBD2 matching over 8 bases. Germline-derived CDR1 and CDR2 are SGHAT and FQNNGV. This CDR3 has 14 amino acids.